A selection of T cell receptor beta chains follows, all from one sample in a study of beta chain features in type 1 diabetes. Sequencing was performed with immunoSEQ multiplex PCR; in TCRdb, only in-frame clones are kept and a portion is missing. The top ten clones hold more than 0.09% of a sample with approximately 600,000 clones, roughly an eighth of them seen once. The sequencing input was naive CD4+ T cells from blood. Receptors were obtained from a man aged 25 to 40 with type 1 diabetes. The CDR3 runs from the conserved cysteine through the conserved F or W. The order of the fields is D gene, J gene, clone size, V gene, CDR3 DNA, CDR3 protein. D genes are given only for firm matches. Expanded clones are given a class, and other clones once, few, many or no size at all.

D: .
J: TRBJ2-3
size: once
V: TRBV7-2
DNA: TGTGCCAGCGGACCGTTCACAGATACGCAGTATTTT
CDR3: CASGPFTDTQYF

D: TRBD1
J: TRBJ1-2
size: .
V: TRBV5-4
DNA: TGTGCCAGCAGACCGTCCCTGGACAGGTCGAATTATGGCTACACCTTC
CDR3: CASRPSLDRSNYGYTF

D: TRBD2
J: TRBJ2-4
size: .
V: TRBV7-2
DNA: TGTGCCAGCAGCTTACAGCGGGGGAAAAACATTCAGTACTTC
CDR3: CASSLQRGKNIQYF

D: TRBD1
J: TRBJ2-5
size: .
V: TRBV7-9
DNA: TGTGCCAGCAGCTTAGCAACAGGGGGCGGACAAGAGACCCAGTACTTC
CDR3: CASSLATGGGQETQYF

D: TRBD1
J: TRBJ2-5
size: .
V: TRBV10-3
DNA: TGTGCCATCAGTGAGGGACAGGGGGTCGGGAAGACCCAGTACTTC
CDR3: CAISEGQGVGKTQYF

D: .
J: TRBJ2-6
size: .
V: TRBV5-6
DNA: TGTGCCAGCAGCTTACGTAGGGCCCCTGGTTCTGGGGCCAACGTCCTGACTTTC
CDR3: CASSLRRAPGSGANVLTF

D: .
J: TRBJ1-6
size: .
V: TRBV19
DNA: TGTGCAACCAAAAGGGGCAATAATTCACCCCTCCACTTT
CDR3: CATKRGNNSPLHF

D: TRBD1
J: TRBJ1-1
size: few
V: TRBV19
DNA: TGTGCCAGTAGCGCGGGACAGGGGACTGAAGCTTTCTTT
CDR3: CASSAGQGTEAFF

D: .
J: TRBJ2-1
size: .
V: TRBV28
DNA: TGTGCCAGCAGTCCACGGGACCCCTCGGGGCAGTTCTTC
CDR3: CASSPRDPSGQFF

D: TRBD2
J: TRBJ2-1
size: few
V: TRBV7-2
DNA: TGTGCCAGCACCTCCGGGACTAGCGGGCCAAATGAGCAGTTCTTC
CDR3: CASTSGTSGPNEQFF

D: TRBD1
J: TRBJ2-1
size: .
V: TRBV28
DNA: TGTGCCAGCAGTTTAGGACAGGGTCGCAATGAGCAGTTCTTC
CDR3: CASSLGQGRNEQFF

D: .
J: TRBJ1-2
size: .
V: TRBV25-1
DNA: TGTGCCAGCTGGGGGGCGGAAAACTATGGCTACACCTTC
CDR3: CASWGAENYGYTF

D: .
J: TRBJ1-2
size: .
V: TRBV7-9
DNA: TGTGCCAGCAGCTTAGATGTGGACTATGGCTACACCTTC
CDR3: CASSLDVDYGYTF

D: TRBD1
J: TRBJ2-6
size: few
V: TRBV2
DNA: TGTGCCAGCAGCGGACAGGGGGCGGCTGGGGCCAACGTCCTGACTTTC
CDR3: CASSGQGAAGANVLTF

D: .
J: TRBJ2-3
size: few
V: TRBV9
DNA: TGTGCCAGCAGGCGGGGCTCCGGCACAGATACGCAGTATTTT
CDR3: CASRRGSGTDTQYF